The TCR beta chain described here comes from a study of OX40 agonist ivuxolimab in advanced cancers. Study background: The study treated patients with ivuxolimab, an agonistic anti-OX40 (CD134) antibody.

Sequenced by immunoSEQ multiplex PCR; TCRdb stores in-frame clones only, minus some. The table records roughly 89,000 clones, about nine tenths of them present only once. V was pared by 3 bases and J by 2 bases, with 7 bases of the junction left unmatched. Looked up from germline, CDR1 is KGHSH and CDR2 is LQKENI. This CDR3 has 17 residues. This sequence was found in an adult with an advanced solid tumor such as melanoma, head and neck, liver or kidney cancer. Sequenced here: CD4+ or CD8+ T cells sorted from blood, sampled in a trial of the OX40 agonist ivuxolimab. V usage is TRBV18 and J usage is TRBJ2-7, with TRBD2 identical over 13 bases. CDR3 sequence reads: CASSPTRTSGSPYEQYF. The CDR3 nucleotides read TGTGCCAGCTCACCGACGCGGACTAGCGGGAGTCCCTACGAGCAGTACTTC.